This is a list of T cell receptor beta chains from one sample in a study of beta chain features in type 1 diabetes. Assay: immunoSEQ multiplex PCR; the TCRdb copy retains only in-frame clones and omits some. The sample lists 140,000 to 150,000 clones, 40% to 60% occurring once. The sequenced material came from Tregs from blood. Receptors originate from a man aged 18 to 35 in good health. CDR3s include the opening cysteine and the closing phenylalanine or tryptophan. Each record gives: J gene, D gene, clone size, V gene, CDR3 protein, CDR3 DNA. D genes are given only for firm matches. Only part of the rows carry a size: once, few, many, or a class if the clone is expanded.

j_gene: TRBJ1-2; d_gene: NA; abundance: medium-sized; v_gene: TRBV21-1; CDR3aa: CASSSYRTGDGYTF; CDR3nt: TGTGCCAGCAGCTCCTACCGGACAGGGGATGGCTACACCTTC
j_gene: TRBJ2-5; d_gene: NA; abundance: NA; v_gene: TRBV6-5; CDR3aa: CASGDRPGETQYF; CDR3nt: TGTGCCAGCGGAGACCGTCCGGGGGAGACCCAGTACTTC
j_gene: TRBJ2-7; d_gene: TRBD1; abundance: NA; v_gene: TRBV9; CDR3aa: CASSVGDRGYEQYF; CDR3nt: TGTGCCAGCAGCGTAGGGGACAGGGGGTACGAGCAGTACTTC
j_gene: TRBJ2-2; d_gene: NA; abundance: few; v_gene: TRBV19; CDR3aa: CASSPSLGQGNTGELFF; CDR3nt: TGTGCCAGTAGTCCCTCCTTAGGGCAGGGGAACACCGGGGAGCTGTTTTTT
j_gene: TRBJ2-1; d_gene: TRBD2; abundance: NA; v_gene: TRBV9; CDR3aa: CASSLRLAGANNEQFF; CDR3nt: TGTGCCAGCAGCCTCCGACTAGCGGGGGCGAACAATGAGCAGTTCTTC
j_gene: TRBJ1-1; d_gene: NA; abundance: NA; v_gene: TRBV14; CDR3aa: CASSRQENTEAFF; CDR3nt: TGTGCCAGCTCCCGGCAGGAGAACACTGAAGCTTTCTTT
j_gene: TRBJ2-5; d_gene: TRBD2; abundance: few; v_gene: TRBV7-9; CDR3aa: CASSLLANPTSLETQYF; CDR3nt: TGTGCCAGCAGCCTACTAGCGAATCCAACCAGCTTAGAGACCCAGTACTTC
j_gene: TRBJ2-3; d_gene: TRBD2; abundance: NA; v_gene: TRBV19; CDR3aa: CASIGTTTDTQYF; CDR3nt: TGTGCCAGTATTGGGACTACCACAGATACGCAGTATTTT
j_gene: TRBJ2-1; d_gene: TRBD2; abundance: few; v_gene: TRBV7-7; CDR3aa: CASSSTSGSDEQFF; CDR3nt: TGTGCTAGCAGCTCGACTAGCGGGAGTGATGAGCAGTTCTTC
j_gene: TRBJ1-5; d_gene: TRBD1; abundance: NA; v_gene: TRBV19; CDR3aa: CASSIVGQGDNQPQHF; CDR3nt: TGTGCCAGTAGTATTGTTGGCCAGGGGGACAATCAGCCCCAGCATTTT
j_gene: TRBJ1-2; d_gene: NA; abundance: NA; v_gene: TRBV5-1; CDR3aa: CASSPVGSKVAYGYTF; CDR3nt: TGCGCCAGCAGCCCTGTGGGCTCAAAGGTTGCTTATGGCTACACCTTC
j_gene: TRBJ2-5; d_gene: TRBD2; abundance: few; v_gene: TRBV5-8; CDR3aa: CASSLWASGYQETQYF; CDR3nt: TGTGCCAGCAGCTTGTGGGCTAGCGGGTACCAAGAGACCCAGTACTTC
j_gene: TRBJ2-7; d_gene: TRBD2; abundance: NA; v_gene: TRBV28; CDR3aa: CASSGLGGGTYEQYF; CDR3nt: TGTGCCAGCAGTGGTCTTGGGGGGGGGACCTACGAGCAGTACTTC
j_gene: TRBJ2-1; d_gene: NA; abundance: NA; v_gene: TRBV11-2; CDR3aa: CASSSQGAGVVNEQFF; CDR3nt: TGTGCCAGCAGCTCCCAGGGAGCAGGGGTGGTCAATGAGCAGTTCTTC
j_gene: TRBJ1-3; d_gene: TRBD1; abundance: NA; v_gene: TRBV9; CDR3aa: CASSGTTGTGAGNTIYF; CDR3nt: TGTGCCAGCAGCGGGACGACGGGGACAGGGGCTGGAAACACCATATATTTT
j_gene: TRBJ2-7; d_gene: TRBD2; abundance: NA; v_gene: TRBV7-9; CDR3aa: CASSLLLAGVGEQYF; CDR3nt: TGTGCCAGCAGCTTATTACTAGCGGGAGTTGGCGAGCAGTACTTC
j_gene: TRBJ1-3; d_gene: NA; abundance: NA; v_gene: TRBV29-1; CDR3aa: CSVAGLSSGNTIYF; CDR3nt: TGCAGCGTAGCGGGTCTCAGCTCTGGAAACACCATATATTTT
j_gene: TRBJ2-1; d_gene: TRBD2; abundance: NA; v_gene: TRBV7-3; CDR3aa: CASSSTSGGGNEQFF; CDR3nt: TGTGCCAGCAGCTCGACTAGCGGGGGGGGGAATGAGCAGTTCTTC
j_gene: TRBJ2-7; d_gene: NA; abundance: NA; v_gene: TRBV19; CDR3aa: CASSIDSGLRQTYEQYF; CDR3nt: TGTGCCAGTAGTATAGATTCTGGCTTGCGACAGACCTACGAGCAGTACTTC
j_gene: TRBJ2-5; d_gene: TRBD2; abundance: NA; v_gene: TRBV7-2; CDR3aa: CASSLGLAGGEKTQYF; CDR3nt: TGTGCCAGCAGCTTGGGACTAGCGGGAGGGGAAAAGACCCAGTACTTC
j_gene: TRBJ1-5; d_gene: NA; abundance: once; v_gene: TRBV4-1; CDR3aa: CASSQVGLGGNQPQHF; CDR3nt: TGCGCCAGCAGCCAAGTTGGTCTGGGGGGGAATCAGCCCCAGCATTTT
j_gene: TRBJ1-2; d_gene: NA; abundance: NA; v_gene: TRBV28; CDR3aa: CASSFRGRENGYTF; CDR3nt: TGTGCCAGCAGTTTTAGGGGCAGGGAAAATGGCTACACCTTC
j_gene: TRBJ1-2; d_gene: TRBD1; abundance: NA; v_gene: TRBV7-9; CDR3aa: CASSRDSYYGYTF; CDR3nt: TGTGCCAGCAGCCGGGACAGTTACTATGGCTACACCTTC
j_gene: TRBJ1-1; d_gene: TRBD1; abundance: NA; v_gene: TRBV29-1; CDR3aa: CSARTGVTEAFF; CDR3nt: TGCAGCGCCCGGACAGGGGTAACTGAAGCTTTCTTT
j_gene: TRBJ1-2; d_gene: NA; abundance: NA; v_gene: TRBV6-6; CDR3aa: CASSYGGAYGYTF; CDR3nt: TGTGCCAGCAGTTACGGGGGGGCCTATGGCTACACCTTC
j_gene: TRBJ2-4; d_gene: NA; abundance: NA; v_gene: TRBV10-2; CDR3aa: CASSGTFDIQYF; CDR3nt: TGCGCCAGCAGTGGGACATTCGACATTCAGTACTTC
j_gene: TRBJ2-2; d_gene: NA; abundance: few; v_gene: TRBV28; CDR3aa: CASSPGGATGELFF; CDR3nt: TGTGCCAGCAGTCCAGGAGGGGCCACCGGGGAGCTGTTTTTT
j_gene: TRBJ2-2; d_gene: NA; abundance: NA; v_gene: TRBV5-1; CDR3aa: CASTGDYRAGELFF; CDR3nt: TGCGCCAGCACCGGGGACTACAGGGCCGGGGAGCTGTTTTTT
j_gene: TRBJ2-3; d_gene: TRBD1; abundance: few; v_gene: TRBV29-1; CDR3aa: CSVPADRASTDTQYF; CDR3nt: TGCAGCGTCCCGGCCGACAGGGCCAGCACAGATACGCAGTATTTT
j_gene: TRBJ1-2; d_gene: NA; abundance: once; v_gene: TRBV9; CDR3aa: CASSVVSERYGYTF; CDR3nt: TGTGCCAGCAGCGTTGTTTCTGAGCGATATGGCTACACCTTC
j_gene: TRBJ1-2; d_gene: TRBD1; abundance: NA; v_gene: TRBV7-2; CDR3aa: CASSLDRGNYGYTF; CDR3nt: TGTGCCAGCAGCTTAGACAGGGGAAACTATGGCTACACCTTC
j_gene: TRBJ2-7; d_gene: TRBD2; abundance: NA; v_gene: TRBV4-3; CDR3aa: CASSQLAGARTYEQYF; CDR3nt: TGCGCCAGCAGCCAACTAGCGGGAGCAAGGACCTACGAGCAGTACTTC
j_gene: TRBJ2-1; d_gene: TRBD2; abundance: NA; v_gene: TRBV9; CDR3aa: CASSQTGLDIHEQFF; CDR3nt: TGTGCCAGCAGCCAGACGGGACTAGATATCCATGAGCAGTTCTTC
j_gene: TRBJ1-1; d_gene: TRBD1; abundance: NA; v_gene: TRBV29-1; CDR3aa: CSVAGQGSAEAFF; CDR3nt: TGCAGCGTAGCGGGACAGGGTAGTGCTGAAGCTTTCTTT
j_gene: TRBJ2-7; d_gene: NA; abundance: few; v_gene: TRBV10-3; CDR3aa: CAISEPTSYYEQYF; CDR3nt: TGTGCCATCAGTGAGCCGACTAGTTACTACGAGCAGTACTTC
j_gene: TRBJ1-5; d_gene: TRBD1; abundance: NA; v_gene: TRBV6-1; CDR3aa: CASSNHWTGSQPQHF; CDR3nt: TGTGCCAGCAGTAACCATTGGACAGGGTCTCAGCCCCAGCATTTT
j_gene: TRBJ1-2; d_gene: NA; abundance: few; v_gene: TRBV7-2; CDR3aa: CASSLGRSGYGYTF; CDR3nt: TGTGCCAGCAGCTTGGGGAGGAGCGGCTATGGCTACACCTTC
j_gene: TRBJ2-5; d_gene: NA; abundance: NA; v_gene: TRBV28; CDR3aa: CASSRLVQETQYF; CDR3nt: TGTGCCAGCAGTAGACTTGTACAAGAGACCCAGTACTTC
j_gene: TRBJ2-7; d_gene: TRBD2; abundance: NA; v_gene: TRBV28; CDR3aa: CASSFLAGEFYEQYF; CDR3nt: TGTGCCAGCAGTTTCTTAGCGGGAGAGTTCTACGAGCAGTACTTC
j_gene: TRBJ1-1; d_gene: NA; abundance: few; v_gene: TRBV19; CDR3aa: CASSIPYSEAFF; CDR3nt: TGTGCCAGTAGTATACCCTACAGTGAAGCTTTCTTT
j_gene: TRBJ1-5; d_gene: TRBD1; abundance: few; v_gene: TRBV29-1; CDR3aa: CSARDRPDQPQHF; CDR3nt: TGCAGCGCTAGGGACAGGCCGGATCAGCCCCAGCATTTT
j_gene: TRBJ2-6; d_gene: TRBD1; abundance: few; v_gene: TRBV4-2; CDR3aa: CASSQELQGAPGANVLTF; CDR3nt: TGTGCCAGCAGCCAAGAGTTACAGGGGGCCCCTGGGGCCAACGTCCTGACTTTC